This TCR beta chain was profiled in a study of CD8 T cells in ankylosing spondylitis. Study-level points and caveats: Earlier authors reported some of these motif variants in reactive arthritis synovial fluid and blood. Peripheral blood held disease-linked clones only at relatively low frequency, and these were CD8+. Seemingly characteristic of ankylosing spondylitis blood was a TCR beta motif consisting of eight highly homologous variants.

MiXCR was run by TCRdb on the 5' RACE reads, yielding one entry per CDR3 protein. The table has roughly 230,000 distinct CDR3 sequences, under 20% seen once. Turning to this clonotype: As yet, its antigen is unknown.

This clonotype was obtained from a male donor with ankylosing spondylitis or in good health (not recorded which). Sequences were obtained from blood, either unsorted or a sorted T cell fraction (not recorded which).

In DNA, the CDR3 is TGTGCCAGCAGTTACTCCATTAGCGGGAACAATGAGCAGTTCTTC. This gives the protein CASSYSISGNNEQFF. The J gene is TRBJ2-1, the V gene TRBV6-5; 8 bases are a match to TRBD2. CDR1 and CDR2 (germline): MNHEY, SVGAGI. There are 15 residues in the CDR3. V gave up 0 bases and J gave up 5 bases; unmatched junction bases: 3.